This TCR beta chain is from a study of T cells in Graves' hyperthyroidism and ophthalmopathy. RNA transcripts provided the source from which TCR beta CDR3 regions were amplified. HTBI primers were employed in a first-round RT-PCR of the TCR CDR3. TCRdb itself ran the multiplex PCR reads through MiXCR, one entry per CDR3 protein. The repertoire includes a few hundred thousand distinct CDR3 sequences, 13% to 15% of them detected once, and roughly 15% sits in the top ten. V was cut by 4 bases and J by 4 bases, with 10 bases left in between. The CDR3 length is 13 residues. CDR1 is LGHDT and CDR2 is YNNKEL in the germline V gene (reference sequence).

The source is a woman aged 40 to 50 with Graves' hyperthyroidism that later progressed to Graves' ophthalmopathy. The source material was blood. The chain carries TRBV3-1 and TRBJ1-1, with D maybe TRBD1 (5 bases). CDR3 DNA sequence: TGTGCCAGCAGCCCTGACAGCTTCACTGAAGCTTTCTTT. Translating gives CASSPDSFTEAFF.